In its sample, the clone carrying this T cell receptor beta chain was seen many times. Its antigen is still unknown. This specimen comes from a study of T cell repertoires in cytomegalovirus infection. MiXCR was run by TCRdb on the reads, yielding one entry per CDR3 protein. The sample carries over 250,000 distinct CDR3 sequences, about 20% recorded once. V lost 0 bases and J lost 2, with 6 bases in between. Germline V gene lookup returns CDR1 SGHVS and CDR2 FNYEAQ. This CDR3 has 14 amino acids. The sequencing here drew on cultured PBMCs, taken from culture after CMV antigen stimulation. This clonotype originated in a human donor in good health (CMV status not recorded). Some clones in this sample may be carry-over from other donors' samples. V is TRBV7-6 and J is TRBJ2-3; D remains unclear. CDR3 nucleotide sequence: TGTGCCAGCAGCTTAGCGCCGATCACAGATACGCAGTATTTT. It specifies CASSLAPITDTQYF.